Listed here are 31 T cell receptor beta chains from one sample, sequenced in a study of neoadjuvant anti-PD-1 for oral cavity cancer. The method was immunoSEQ multiplex PCR; TCRdb's version includes in-frame clones alone and lacks a portion of them. The profile shows 72,000 or so clones, 83% of them singletons. Source: PBMCs, taken before nivolumab (anti-PD-1) treatment. The receptors originated from a person aged 35-80 years with oral cavity squamous cell carcinoma.

The chain employs TRBV7-9 and TRBJ1-1; no reliable D call. Germline V gene lookup returns CDR1 SEHNR and CDR2 FQNEAQ (reference sequence). The CDR3 length is 14 residues. Deletions cut 4 bases from V and 0 bases from J, with 9 bases between. CDR3 in amino acids: CASSSQYMNTEAFF. The CDR3 DNA follows: TGTGCCAGCAGCTCCCAATACATGAACACTGAAGCTTTCTTT.

The chain couples TRBV27 to TRBJ2-7, with TRBD1 matching 10 bases. The ends lost 6 bases at V and 5 bases at J; junction bases unmatched: 7. Germline V gene lookup returns CDR1 MNHEY and CDR2 SMNVEV (reference sequence). The CDR3 covers 14 residues. CDR3 protein: CASRTGGLGNEQYF. The DNA of the CDR3 is TGTGCCAGCAGGACAGGGGGCCTGGGCAACGAGCAGTACTTC.

The V and J genes are TRBV10-1 and TRBJ1-3; tentatively, D is TRBD1 (5 bases). The CDR3 totals 20 residues. The germline V and J ends were trimmed by 4 bases and 7 bases, with 32 bases remaining between them. Germline assignment: CDR1 WNHNN and CDR2 SYGVQD (reference sequence). Here the CDR3 DNA reads TGCGCCAGCAGTGGCGTGGCGGGCCTGGCCGGGGGTTTCGAAGGGAACACCATATATTTT. This codes for CASSGVAGLAGGFEGNTIYF.

V gene TRBV2 combines with J gene TRBJ2-7, with D perhaps matching TRBD1 (5 bases). Germline CDR1 SNHLY, CDR2 FYNNEI. This CDR3 has 12 amino acids. Trimming cost V 5 bases and J 3 bases, with 8 bases left between them. In DNA form, the CDR3 reads TGTGCCAGCAGTAACCAGGGCTACGAGCAGTACTTC. Translation: CASSNQGYEQYF. The entire variable domain, with the rest obtained from reference TRBV2 and TRBJ2-7, is as follows: EPEVTQTPSHQVTQMGQEVILRCVPISNHLYFYWYRQILGQKVEFLVSFYNNEISEKSEIFDDQFSVERPDGSNFTLKIRSTKLEDSAMYFCASSNQGYEQYFGPGTRLTVT.

The V and J genes are TRBV5-4 and TRBJ1-6, with no clear D. The CDR3 is 15 residues long. Germline CDR1 and CDR2: SGHNT and YYREEE (reference sequence). The ends were cut back, 0 bases at V and 4 bases at J, with 8 bases in the middle. CDR3 bases: TGTGCCAGCAGCTTGGTGGATCGGTATAATTCACCCCTCCACTTT. Translated: CASSLVDRYNSPLHF.

V gene TRBV27 combines with J gene TRBJ2-6; possible D gene TRBD1, 6 bases. CDR3 size: 15 residues. From germline, CDR1 is MNHEY and CDR2 SMNVEV (reference sequence). Trimming pared 3 bases from V and 2 bases from J, leaving 8 bases between. The chain's CDR3 is CASSLQGPGANVLTF. CDR3 nucleotides: TGTGCCAGCAGTTTGCAGGGGCCTGGGGCCAACGTCCTGACTTTC.

The chain has TRBV5-4 and TRBJ1-1; D remains ambiguous. CDR1 is SGHNT and CDR2 is YYREEE in the germline V gene (reference sequence). The CDR3 is 12 residues long. The V end was cut by 3 bases, the J end by 5 bases, with 8 bases between. CDR3 sequence: CASSWRETEAFF. DNA for the CDR3: TGTGCCAGCAGCTGGAGGGAGACTGAAGCTTTCTTT.

The chain has TRBV9 and TRBJ2-7; the match to TRBD1 covers 9 bases. Trimming took 0 bases from V and 2 from J; bases not matched to a gene: 0. This CDR3 has 14 amino acids. Germline values: CDR1 SGDLS, CDR2 YYNGEE. The CDR3 reads CASSVGQGAYEQYF. Here the CDR3 DNA reads TGTGCCAGCAGCGTAGGACAGGGGGCCTACGAGCAGTACTTC.

The rearrangement links TRBV27 to TRBJ1-3; D uncertain. The length of the CDR3 is 14 residues. Germline V gene lookup returns CDR1 MNHEY and CDR2 SMNVEV (reference sequence). Trimming shortened V by 3 bases and J by 4 bases, and 10 bases separated the two germline ends. The CDR3 sequence is CASSFFPVGNTIYF. The CDR3, as DNA: TGTGCCAGCAGTTTTTTCCCCGTCGGAAACACCATATATTTT.

The chain recombines TRBV4-2 with TRBJ2-3, with a tentative D call TRBD1 (6 bases). From germline, CDR1 is LGHNA and CDR2 YNFKEQ. The CDR3 spans 14 residues. V was shortened by 3 bases and J by 2 bases, with 9 bases between the two germline ends. CDR3 DNA sequence: TGTGCCAGCAGCCAGGGACAAACCACAGATACGCAGTATTTT. It encodes CASSQGQTTDTQYF.

The chain couples TRBV9 to TRBJ2-1, with D perhaps TRBD1 (6 bases). Germline CDR1 SGDLS, CDR2 YYNGEE. This CDR3 contains 15 residues. The ends were cut back, 0 bases at V and 4 bases at J, with 11 bases in the middle. DNA for the CDR3: TGTGCCAGCAGCGTAGAGGACAGTTGGTACAATGAGCAGTTCTTC. It encodes CASSVEDSWYNEQFF.

This clone appeared a few times. This chain connects TRBV6-1 to TRBJ2-1; no clear D. V lost 1 base and J lost 9, with 4 bases in between. Germline V CDR1 and CDR2: MNHNS, SASEGT. The CDR3 is made up of 11 amino acids. In DNA, the CDR3 is TGTGCCAGCAGTGAAGATGGTGAGCAGTTCTTC. This codes for CASSEDGEQFF.

V gene TRBV5-8 combines with J gene TRBJ1-5, with D maybe TRBD1 (6 bases). The V gene's germline CDR1 is SGHTS and CDR2 YDEGEE. V was cut by 1 base and J by 3 bases, with 11 bases left in between. This CDR3 region has 15 residues. CDR3 sequence: CASSLYRALNQPQHF. DNA of the CDR3: TGTGCCAGCAGCTTGTACAGGGCCCTCAATCAGCCCCAGCATTTT. Full variable domain (rest looked up from reference TRBV5-8 and TRBJ1-5): EAGVTQSPTHLIKTRGQQATLRCSPISGHTSVYWYQQALGLGLQFLLWYDEGEERNRGNFPPRFSGRQFPNYSSELNVNALELEDSALYLCASSLYRALNQPQHFGDGTRLSIL.

The genes are TRBV18 and TRBJ2-2; 8 nucleotides agree with TRBD1. This CDR3 contains 16 residues. The V gene end was trimmed by 2 bases and the J gene end by 0 bases; junction bases not matched to a gene: 2. The germline V gene has CDR1 KGHSH and CDR2 LQKENI. CDR3 loop: CASSPGRGPNTGELFF. The CDR3 DNA sequence: TGTGCCAGCTCACCAGGCAGGGGGCCGAACACCGGGGAGCTGTTTTTT.

The chain couples TRBV5-6 to TRBJ2-2; 7 bases are shared with TRBD2. Germline-derived CDR1 and CDR2 are SGHDT and YYEEEE. The CDR3 sequence is 13 residues long. J gave up 6 bases and V 4 bases, and 3 bases lay outside the gene matches. CDR3 DNA: TGTGCCAGCAGCCCGGGACTACCCGGGGAGCTGTTTTTT. Translation gives CASSPGLPGELFF.

This chain connects TRBV13 to TRBJ2-3; D possibly corresponds to TRBD1 (6 bases). CDR1 is PRHDT, CDR2 FYEKMQ, per germline (reference sequence). The CDR3 has 15 amino acids. Trimming removed 6 bases at V and 9 bases at J, with 22 bases between. The CDR3 sequence: CASRQLMGKRGTQYF. In DNA, the CDR3 is TGTGCCAGCAGACAACTCATGGGGAAGAGGGGGACGCAGTATTTT. Full variable domain (outside the CDR3, taken from reference TRBV13 and TRBJ2-3): AAGVIQSPRHLIKEKRETATLKCYPIPRHDTVYWYQQGPGQDPQFLISFYEKMQSDKGSIPDRFSAQQFSDYHSELNMSSLELGDSALYFCASRQLMGKRGTQYFGPGTRLTVL.

The V call is TRBV11-3, the J call TRBJ2-3; D is unclear. The CDR3 is 14 residues long. CDR1 and CDR2 (germline): SGHNT, YENEEA. Trimming pared 2 bases from V and 1 base from J, leaving 7 bases between. The CDR3 protein is CASSLHQGTDTQYF. CDR3 nucleotides: TGTGCCAGCAGCTTACATCAGGGCACAGATACGCAGTATTTT.

V and J are TRBV18 and TRBJ2-5; 7 bases map to TRBD1. The CDR3 runs 13 residues. J gave up 4 bases and V 6 bases, and 5 bases lay outside the gene matches. Germline V lookup: CDR1 KGHSH, CDR2 LQKENI. Written as DNA, the CDR3 is TGTGCCAGCTCTCAGGGGGTCACAGAGACCCAGTACTTC. Amino acids: CASSQGVTETQYF.

This clone is medium-sized within its sample. The chain is built from TRBV29-1 and TRBJ1-1, with 8 bases aligning to TRBD1. Losses at the gene ends were 6 bases for V and 4 bases for J; bases not matched to a gene: 7. Germline CDR1 is SQVTM and CDR2 is ANQGSEA. This CDR3 comprises 13 residues. CDR3 in DNA: TGCAGCGTGGTCAGGGGGCGCGTCACTGAAGCTTTCTTT. Translation: CSVVRGRVTEAFF.

This chain links TRBV7-6 with TRBJ1-1; 8 bases are a match to TRBD1. The germline V gene has CDR1 SGHVS and CDR2 FNYEAQ. Losses at the gene ends were 3 bases for V and 1 base for J; bases not matched to a gene: 7. The CDR3 sequence is 16 residues long. The CDR3 protein is CASSFPLDRANTEAFF. Written as DNA, the CDR3 is TGTGCCAGCAGCTTCCCTCTGGACAGGGCGAACACTGAAGCTTTCTTT.

This rearrangement joins TRBV30 to TRBJ2-1, with 10 positions matching TRBD2. The CDR3 covers 13 residues. Germline V gene data show CDR1 as GTSNPN and CDR2 as SVGIG (reference sequence). V shed 4 bases, J shed 4 bases, and the junction held 1 base outside the gene matches. For the CDR3, the DNA is TGTGCCTGGAATAGCGGGGGGTACAATGAGCAGTTCTTC. It yields the protein CAWNSGGYNEQFF.

The V call is TRBV27, the J call TRBJ2-4, with D perhaps TRBD1 or TRBD2 (5 bases each). The CDR3 is 16 amino acids. Trimming stripped 5 bases from V and 0 bases from J, with 14 bases between. The germline gives CDR1 MNHEY, CDR2 SMNVEV (reference sequence). This CDR3 reads CASSMLGVLAKNIQYF. DNA for the CDR3: TGTGCCAGCAGTATGCTGGGGGTTTTAGCCAAAAACATTCAGTACTTC.

The gene calls are TRBV4-1 and TRBJ1-5; TRBD1 is a possible D gene (6 bases). Germline V CDR1 and CDR2: MGHRA, YSYEKL. V lost 0 bases and J lost 7, with 16 bases in between. CDR3 length: 16 residues. This CDR3 reads CASSQDKGVLRQPQHF. The CDR3 DNA follows: TGCGCCAGCAGCCAAGATAAGGGGGTTCTAAGGCAGCCCCAGCATTTT.

V is TRBV13 and J is TRBJ1-2; 8 nucleotides agree with TRBD1. Germline V gives CDR1 PRHDT, CDR2 FYEKMQ (reference sequence). The CDR3 has 15 amino acids. Trimming at V came to 4 bases and at J to 1 base, leaving 5 bases not matched to a gene. CDR3 amino acids: CASSYGQGFNYGYTF. The CDR3 DNA reads TGTGCCAGCAGCTACGGACAGGGATTTAACTATGGCTACACCTTC.

This clone was detected once. The J gene is TRBJ2-3, the V gene TRBV4-1; 7 bases are a match to TRBD2. J was trimmed by 3 bases and V by 5 bases; bases with no gene match: 11. The CDR3 is made up of 16 amino acids. Germline loops: CDR1 MGHRA, CDR2 YSYEKL. DNA for the CDR3: TGCGCCAGCAGCACCCCCGGGAGGATAAAAACAGATACGCAGTATTTT. This encodes CASSTPGRIKTDTQYF.

CDR3 region: CASGTGLTEAFF. DNA of the CDR3: TGTGCCAGCGGAACAGGGCTCACTGAAGCTTTCTTT. The chain joins TRBV28 to TRBJ1-1; maybe TRBD1 (6 bases). The germline V and J ends were trimmed by 8 bases and 4 bases, with 11 bases remaining between them. Looked up from germline, CDR1 is MDHEN and CDR2 is SYDVKM. CDR3 size: 12 residues.

The chain links TRBV21-1 to TRBJ2-4; the D call TRBD2 from the table was never checked on the DNA. TRBV21-1 is classified as a pseudogene. This CDR3 has 18 amino acids. CDR3 sequence (DNA): TGTGCCAAGAGAAGATTACCGGAGGGCCCCGCGGACAAAAACATTCAGTACTTC. Encoded protein: CAKRRLPEGPADKNIQYF.

The rearrangement uses TRBV30 and TRBJ2-5; 9 bases map to TRBD2. The germline V gene encodes CDR1 GTSNPN and CDR2 SVGIG (reference sequence). V was pared by 1 base and J by 2 bases, with 5 bases of the junction left unmatched. The CDR3 sequence is 15 residues long. Here the CDR3 DNA reads TGTGCCTGGAGTGGCGGGGGGGCTAGACAAGAGACCCAGTACTTC. Translated: CAWSGGGARQETQYF.

This chain joins TRBV5-1 and TRBJ1-3; 8 bases map to TRBD1. Trimming took 4 bases from V and 4 from J; bases not matched to a gene: 10. The germline V gene encodes CDR1 SGHRS and CDR2 YFSETQ. This CDR3 region has 16 residues. The CDR3 bases are TGCGCCAGCAGCGCCCAGACAGGGGCAACGGGAAACACCATATATTTT. Amino acids: CASSAQTGATGNTIYF.

This chain connects TRBV6-6 to TRBJ1-3; D might be TRBD1 (6 bases). The CDR3 has 15 residues. Germline-derived CDR1 and CDR2 are MNHNY and SVGAGI (reference sequence). Between the trimmed V and J ends, which lost 4 bases and 7 bases, there was a span of 17 bases. The chain's CDR3 is CASSLAGGFGNTIYF. The CDR3, as DNA: TGTGCCAGCAGTTTGGCCGGGGGCTTCGGTAACACCATATATTTT.

The J gene is TRBJ1-2, the V gene TRBV6-5; no clear D. Germline CDR1 and CDR2: MNHEY and SVGAGI. The germline V and J ends were trimmed by 5 bases and 12 bases, with 16 bases remaining between them. The CDR3 sequence is 12 residues long. CDR3 protein: CASSNRRSANTF. The DNA for the CDR3 is TGTGCCAGCAGTAACCGACGGTCCGCTAACACCTTC.